This T cell receptor beta chain came from a study of siplizumab effects on memory and regulatory T cells. For every sample, some 9 x 10^4 TCR templates were assayed. Produced via immunoSEQ multiplex PCR; TCRdb's table is partial and in-frame only. The table lists about 50,000 clones, roughly 87% of them singletons. CDR1 and CDR2 (germline): MNHNS, SASEGT. The V end was cut by 8 bases, the J end by 2 bases, with 12 bases between. The CDR3 is 13 residues long. Sequencing was done on a sample of naive CD8+ T cells sorted from blood. This sequence originates from a human donor in good health. The chain combines TRBV6-1 with TRBJ1-1, with D unclear. CDR3 sequence reads: CASDNSANTEAFF. CDR3 DNA: TGTGCCAGCGATAACAGCGCTAACACTGAAGCTTTCTTT.